This TCR beta chain was sequenced in a study of blood T cell repertoires in COVID-19. For the study at large: Donors in the United States, Italy and Spain gave samples during acute or convalescent COVID-19. The analysed material was cDNA or gDNA that came from T cells, B-cell-depleted T cells, or PBMCs.

Original analysis: Estimation of nucleated cell counts was performed using reference gene primer amplification. Generated by immunoSEQ multiplex PCR, the TCRdb table keeps only in-frame clones and is missing some. For V, J and clone size, that table is used; D and trimming come from the DNA. The profile shows about 200,000 clones, approximately 84% of them singletons. V lost 3 bases to trimming and J lost 1 base, with 7 bases between them. There are 13 residues in the CDR3. The germline gives CDR1 SGHRS, CDR2 YFSETQ. This clone turned up a few times. Sequencing was done on a sample of peripheral blood. The TCR originated in a human donor with acute or convalescent COVID-19. The donor label of this sample is uncertain. This chain joins TRBV5-1 and TRBJ2-5; a weak D match, TRBD1 (6 bases). As DNA, the CDR3 is TGCGCCAGCAGCTACAGGGTCCAAGAGACCCAGTACTTC. It is translated as CASSYRVQETQYF.